The 11 T cell receptor beta chains below were found in one sample sequenced in a study of cytomegalovirus exposure and HLA in healthy donors. PCR primers comprised 60 Vbeta and 13 Jbeta primers. Method: immunoSEQ multiplex PCR; TCRdb's copy keeps in-frame clones and lacks some. The sample holds roughly 100,000 clones, about 74% seen once. Sequencing was performed on PBMCs. The receptor set was obtained from a male donor in good health and CMV-seropositive.

The table lists this clone with a few counts. The chain employs TRBV28 and TRBJ2-7; D perhaps matches TRBD1 (5 bases). CDR1 MDHEN and CDR2 SYDVKM come from the germline V gene. V was pared by 7 bases and J by 6 bases, with 13 bases between. The CDR3 sequence is 12 residues long. In DNA form, the CDR3 reads TGTGCCAGCACCAACCCAGGGCGCGAGCAGTACTTC. It encodes CASTNPGREQYF.

Remarks on this clone: One end of the junction does not line up with germline, which may come from a read error. The V call is TRBV5-6, the J call TRBJ1-1; a possible D gene is TRBD1 (5 bases). CDR1 is SGHDT and CDR2 is YYEEEE in the germline V gene. This CDR3 has 14 residues. CDR3 DNA sequence: TGTGCCAGCAGCTCCGATTTGGGGCGGCCTGAAACTTTCTTT. The encoded protein is CASSSDLGRPETFF.

This chain connects TRBV4-3 to TRBJ2-5, with D uncertain. The J call may be wrong; the DNA end is better matched by TRBJ2-7. The CDR3 extends over 15 amino acids. Germline V lookup: CDR1 LGHNA, CDR2 YSLEER. The CDR3: CASSQVDSRPYEQYF. The DNA of the CDR3 is TGCGCCAGCAGCCAAGTCGACTCCCGGCCCTACGAGCAGTACTTC.

To note about this clone: A read error may produce the germline difference seen at one junction end. The chain recombines TRBV7-9 with TRBJ1-2; D uncertain. Germline V gene sequence: CDR1 SEHNR, CDR2 FQNEAQ (reference sequence). The CDR3 runs to 13 residues. CDR3 nucleotides: TGTTCCAGCAGCTTAGAGACTGGCTATGGCTACACCTTC. Amino acid sequence: CSSSLETGYGYTF.

This clone was observed a handful of times. This chain connects TRBV5-5 to TRBJ2-1; 15 bases are a match to TRBD2. Trimming removed 4 bases from V and 8 bases from J; junction bases left unmatched: 4. Germline assignment: CDR1 SGHKS and CDR2 YYEKEE (reference sequence). The CDR3 has 15 residues. The CDR3 DNA follows: TGTGCCAGCAGCCCGGGACTAGCGGGAGGAGATGAGCAGTTCTTC. It is translated as CASSPGLAGGDEQFF.

In its sample, this clone was seen a few times. This CDR3 reads CASSLWGGLYTF. The CDR3 nucleotides are TGTGCCAGCAGCTTATGGGGGGGGCTCTACACCTTC. This rearrangement joins TRBV11-2 to TRBJ1-2, with TRBD1 as a possible D gene (6 bases). The germline gives CDR1 SGHAT, CDR2 FQNNGV. The V and J ends lost 2 bases and 10 bases respectively, with 11 bases between them. The CDR3 totals 12 residues.

The chain combines TRBV6-6 with TRBJ2-7, with D tentatively TRBD2 (5 bases). CDR1 is MNHNY, CDR2 SVGAGI, per germline (reference sequence). This CDR3 is built from 15 residues. Trimming removed 2 bases at V and 2 bases at J, with 13 bases between. CDR3 region: CASSYGGRTPYEQYF. The CDR3 DNA sequence: TGTGCCAGCAGTTACGGAGGTAGGACCCCCTACGAGCAGTACTTC.

The chain links TRBV28 to TRBJ1-2, with TRBD1 matching 9 bases. V gave up 2 bases and J gave up 5 bases; unmatched junction bases: 6. This CDR3 comprises 15 residues. Germline V gene data show CDR1 as MDHEN and CDR2 as SYDVKM. CDR3 in DNA: TGTGCCAGCAGTTTAGCGACAGGGGGAGCGTATGGCTACACCTTC. This translates into CASSLATGGAYGYTF.

The J gene is TRBJ2-5, the V gene TRBV9, with 8 bases fitting TRBD1. V trimming: 3 bases; J trimming: 0 bases; junction bases outside the gene matches: 13. Germline V gene sequence: CDR1 SGDLS, CDR2 YYNGEE. CDR3 length equals 18 residues. CDR3 coding DNA: TGTGCCAGCAGCGGCAGGGGGCCCATCCATCCCGACCAAGAGACCCAGTACTTC. Encoded protein: CASSGRGPIHPDQETQYF.

This clone was found once. This rearrangement joins TRBV19 to TRBJ2-1, with TRBD1 identical over 9 bases. J lost 4 bases, V lost 4 bases, and 11 bases had no gene match. This CDR3 has 17 amino acids. Germline CDR1 LNHDA, CDR2 SQIVND (reference sequence). The CDR3 here is CASSTPGTGFQYNEQFF. The CDR3 nucleotides are TGTGCCAGTAGTACCCCCGGGACAGGGTTCCAATACAATGAGCAGTTCTTC. Variable domain in full (rest from reference TRBV19 and TRBJ2-1): DGGITQSPKYLFRKEGQNVTLSCEQNLNHDAMYWYRQDPGQGLRLIYYSQIVNDFQKGDIAEGYSVSREKKESFPLTVTSAQKNPTAFYLCASSTPGTGFQYNEQFFGPGTRLTVL.

The chain employs TRBV28 and TRBJ2-3; D remains unclear. The V end lost 1 base, the J end lost 2 bases, and 10 bases lay between the germline ends. There are 15 residues in the CDR3. Germline CDR1 is MDHEN and CDR2 is SYDVKM. The CDR3 sequence is CASSLLETDTDTQYF. The CDR3 DNA reads TGTGCCAGCAGTTTATTGGAGACGGACACAGATACGCAGTATTTT.